This entry concerns a single T cell receptor (beta chain). Its specificity is unknown. Exclusion of a patient resulted from uncontrolled infection, other autoimmune disease, pregnancy or lactation. The data belong to a study of T cells in Graves' hyperthyroidism and ophthalmopathy. The study, taken as a whole, reports: Blood also held most thyroid clonotypes expanded beyond 0.001. Ophthalmopathy was predicted by the model a median of 6.5 months ahead of onset.

The CDR3 has 14 residues. V was clipped by 4 bases and J by 10 bases; unmatched bases: 8. Germline V CDR1 and CDR2: MNHEY, SMNVEV (reference sequence). Amplification of TCR beta CDR3 regions used RNA as the template. The study used the HTBI primer set for a first-round RT-PCR of the TCR CDR3. TCRdb passed the multiplex PCR reads through MiXCR, listing each CDR3 protein once. The sample holds roughly 500,000 distinct CDR3 sequences, 46% seen once. Specimen: peripheral blood or thyroid tissue (not recorded which). V and J are TRBV27 and TRBJ1-1, with 11 bases lining up with TRBD1. The clonotype originates from an adult woman with Graves' disease, either hyperthyroidism or ophthalmopathy (not recorded which). CDR3 bases: TGTGCCAGCAGTTCCGGGACAGGGGGTCTTCGAGCTTTCTTT. Residues: CASSSGTGGLRAFF.